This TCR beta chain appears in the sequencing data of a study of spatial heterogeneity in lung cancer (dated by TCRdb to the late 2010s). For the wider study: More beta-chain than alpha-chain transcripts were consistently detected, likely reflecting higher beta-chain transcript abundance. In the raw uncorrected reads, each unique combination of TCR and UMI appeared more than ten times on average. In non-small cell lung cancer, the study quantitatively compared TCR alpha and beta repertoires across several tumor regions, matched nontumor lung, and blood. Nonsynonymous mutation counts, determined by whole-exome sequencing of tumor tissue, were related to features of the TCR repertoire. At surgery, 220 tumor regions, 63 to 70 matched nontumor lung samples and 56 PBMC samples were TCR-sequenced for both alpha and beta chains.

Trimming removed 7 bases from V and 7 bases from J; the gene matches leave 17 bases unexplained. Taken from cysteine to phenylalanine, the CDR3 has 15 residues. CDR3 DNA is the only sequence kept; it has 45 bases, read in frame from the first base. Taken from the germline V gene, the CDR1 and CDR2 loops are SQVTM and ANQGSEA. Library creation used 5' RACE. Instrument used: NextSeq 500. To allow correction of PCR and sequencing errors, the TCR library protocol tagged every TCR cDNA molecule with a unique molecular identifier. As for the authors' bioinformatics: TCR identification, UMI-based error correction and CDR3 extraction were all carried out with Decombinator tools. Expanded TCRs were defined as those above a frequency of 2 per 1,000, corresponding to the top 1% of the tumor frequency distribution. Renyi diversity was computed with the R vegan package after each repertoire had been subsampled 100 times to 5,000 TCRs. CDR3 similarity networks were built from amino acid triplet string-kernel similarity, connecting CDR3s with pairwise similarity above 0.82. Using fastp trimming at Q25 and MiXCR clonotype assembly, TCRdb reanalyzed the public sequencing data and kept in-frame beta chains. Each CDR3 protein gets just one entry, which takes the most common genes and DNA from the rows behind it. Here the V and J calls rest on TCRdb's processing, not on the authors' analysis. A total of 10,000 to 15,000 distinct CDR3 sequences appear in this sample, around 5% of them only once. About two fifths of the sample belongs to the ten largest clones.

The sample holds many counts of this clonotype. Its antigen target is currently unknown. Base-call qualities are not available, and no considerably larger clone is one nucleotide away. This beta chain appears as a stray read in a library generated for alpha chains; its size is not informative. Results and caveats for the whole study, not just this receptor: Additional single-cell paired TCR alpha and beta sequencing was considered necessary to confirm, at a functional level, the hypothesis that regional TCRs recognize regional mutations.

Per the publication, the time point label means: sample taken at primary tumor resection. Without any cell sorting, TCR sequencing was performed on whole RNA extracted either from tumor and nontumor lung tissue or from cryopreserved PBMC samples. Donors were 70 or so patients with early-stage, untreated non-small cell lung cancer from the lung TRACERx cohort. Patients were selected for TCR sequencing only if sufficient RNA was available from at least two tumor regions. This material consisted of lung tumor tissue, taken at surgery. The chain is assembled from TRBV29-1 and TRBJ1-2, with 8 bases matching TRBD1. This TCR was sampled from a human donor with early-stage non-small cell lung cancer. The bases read TGCAGCGCCAAAGGACAGGGTTGGATATATGGTGGCTACACCTTC. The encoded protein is CSAKGQGWIYGGYTF.